Below, 21 T cell receptor beta chains from the same sample are listed, as sequenced in a study of persistence of HIV-infected CD4 T cells. These receptors' antigens are unknown. An overlapping HIV-1 Gag peptide pool stimulated these cells at roughly 0.97 ug/peptide/mL. Responding CD4+ T cells were sorted by upregulation of both CD40 ligand and CD69. This was the immunoSEQ version 4 assay in survey mode. Assay used: immunoSEQ multiplex PCR; TCRdb lists only in-frame clones, some missing. The sample yields about 32,000 clones, 65% to 75% seen once. The sample was CD4+ T cells sorted from PBMCs after roughly 20-hour stimulation, taken from a patient who received antiretroviral therapy. The receptor set was obtained from an adult man with HIV who was CMV-seropositive.

This chain connects TRBV19 to TRBJ1-2, with D maybe TRBD1 (5 bases). The CDR3 runs to 15 residues. In germline, CDR1 is LNHDA, CDR2 SQIVND (reference sequence). V lost 1 base and J 2 bases, leaving 11 bases between the germline ends. The DNA of the CDR3 is TGTGCCAGTAGTATAGGCCAGGGAGTAAACTATGGCTACACCTTC. Translated: CASSIGQGVNYGYTF.

The rearrangement joins TRBV21-1 to TRBJ1-4. TRBV21-1 corresponds to a pseudogene. The CDR3 covers 18 residues. The CDR3 sequence: CASSRSPGPSGCHEKLFF. The CDR3 region has the DNA TGTGCCAGCAGCCGTTCACCGGGACCGTCAGGATGTCATGAAAAACTGTTTTTT.

This chain connects TRBV6-5 to TRBJ1-1, with TRBD1 matching over 9 bases. The length of the CDR3 is 12 residues. Germline V gene data show CDR1 as MNHEY and CDR2 as SVGAGI. Trimming cost V 7 bases and J 11 bases; bases outside gene matches: 8. CDR3 amino acids: CASIMRQGVAFF. CDR3 bases: TGTGCCAGCATCATGAGACAGGGGGTGGCTTTCTTT.

In DNA form, the CDR3 reads TGTGCCATCAGTGAGTCGGGGACAGGGGTATCCAAAAACATTCAGTACTTC. Translating it yields CAISESGTGVSKNIQYF. This chain joins TRBV10-3 and TRBJ2-4, with 10 bases lining up with TRBD1. Unmatched junction bases numbered 4, after V lost 0 bases and J lost 2 bases. This CDR3 contains 17 residues. Per the germline V gene, CDR1 is ENHRY and CDR2 is SYGVKD.

The V and J genes are TRBV19 and TRBJ2-3; 11 nucleotides match TRBD2. The V gene end was trimmed by 9 bases and the J gene end by 10 bases; junction bases not matched to a gene: 12. Germline V lookup: CDR1 LNHDA, CDR2 SQIVND (reference sequence). The CDR3 has 14 residues. The CDR3 DNA reads as TGTGCCAGCTCTACTAGCGGGGGATCAAAGGCGCAGTATTTT. It translates to CASSTSGGSKAQYF. Full variable domain (remainder filled in from reference TRBV19 and TRBJ2-3): DGGITQSPKYLFRKEGQNVTLSCEQNLNHDAMYWYRQDPGQGLRLIYYSQIVNDFQKGDIAEGYSVSREKKESFPLTVTSAQKNPTAFYLCASSTSGGSKAQYFGPGTRLTVL.

CDR3 in amino acids: CASSLQGVTNEKLFF. DNA of the CDR3: TGTGCCAGCAGTTTACAGGGAGTGACTAATGAAAAACTGTTTTTT. This rearrangement joins TRBV28 to TRBJ1-4; a possible D gene is TRBD1 (5 bases). Germline CDR1 is MDHEN and CDR2 is SYDVKM. The CDR3 is 15 residues long. With 2 bases removed from V and 2 bases from J, the gap between germline ends came to 9 bases.

This chain uses TRBV11-1 with TRBJ2-3, with TRBD1 matching over 8 bases. Germline V gives CDR1 SGHAT, CDR2 FQDESV (reference sequence). The length of the CDR3 is 15 residues. With V trimmed by 5 bases and J by 1 base, 5 bases remained unmatched. CDR3 nucleotides: TGTGCCAGCAGCCCGACAGGGGACCGCACAGATACGCAGTATTTT. Translation gives CASSPTGDRTDTQYF.

The chain combines TRBV2 with TRBJ2-7; 9 bases match TRBD1. The V segment lost 1 base and the J segment 4 bases; nucleotides outside the gene matches: 5. The germline V gene encodes CDR1 SNHLY and CDR2 FYNNEI. The CDR3 sequence is 15 residues long. CDR3 in DNA: TGTGCCAGCAGTGAAGGGGGACAGGGACCTTACGAGCAGTACTTC. Translating it yields CASSEGGQGPYEQYF.

The chain combines TRBV28 with TRBJ2-3; 8 bases align to TRBD2. The V and J ends lost 11 bases and 5 bases, in that order; junction bases with no gene match: 12. CDR1 is MDHEN and CDR2 is SYDVKM in the germline V gene. The CDR3 is 14 amino acids. The CDR3 reads CAVGPGGREDTQYF. CDR3 DNA sequence: TGTGCCGTCGGTCCGGGGGGGCGGGAAGATACGCAGTATTTT.

The sample holds one count of this clone. The sample carries other DNA sequences with the same CDR3. The chain joins TRBV18 to TRBJ1-3; no clear D. This CDR3 has 15 amino acids. The V end lost 6 bases, the J end lost 0 bases, and 12 bases lay between the germline ends. The V gene's germline CDR1 is KGHSH and CDR2 LQKENI. The CDR3 sequence is CASSRGPGSGNTIYF. In DNA form, the CDR3 reads TGTGCCAGCTCCCGCGGCCCCGGCTCTGGAAACACCATATATTTT.

This sequence joins TRBV28 and TRBJ2-4; D remains unclear. The CDR3 has 15 residues. Germline CDR1 is MDHEN and CDR2 is SYDVKM. Trimming removed 6 bases at V and 1 base at J, with 13 bases between. Here the CDR3 DNA reads TGTGCCAGCAGGTCCCCTCAATCGGCCAAAAACATTCAGTACTTC. This translates into CASRSPQSAKNIQYF.

This clone has a handful of counts. The V gene is TRBV28, the J gene TRBJ1-1; 10 nucleotides match TRBD1. The CDR3 contains 16 residues. After removal of 1 base from V and 3 bases from J, the junction contained 5 bases not matched to a gene. Germline V gene sequence: CDR1 MDHEN, CDR2 SYDVKM. The CDR3 sequence: CASSLSAGTGDTEAFF. As DNA, the CDR3 is TGTGCCAGCAGTTTATCCGCCGGGACAGGGGACACTGAAGCTTTCTTT.

This chain uses TRBV7-2 with TRBJ1-5; no clear D. Trimming took 2 bases from V and 1 from J, leaving 9 bases between them. This CDR3 is 15 amino acids long. Germline lookup yields CDR1 SGHTA and CDR2 FQGNSA. CDR3 DNA sequence: TGTGCCAGCAGCTTAATGTCAACCAGCAATCAGCCCCAGCATTTT. Translated: CASSLMSTSNQPQHF.

V and J are TRBV5-1 and TRBJ1-4; D uncertain. Trimming left V 0 bases short and J 2 bases short, with 8 bases between. Germline CDR1 SGHRS, CDR2 YFSETQ. CDR3 length: 15 amino acids. The CDR3 region has the DNA TGCGCCAGCAGCTTGGGTGGAGGGACTAATGAAAAACTGTTTTTT. Encoded protein: CASSLGGGTNEKLFF.

Within the sample, this clone is medium-sized (0.01 to 0.1%). This chain uses TRBV6-6 with TRBJ1-2, with a tentative D call TRBD1 (6 bases). CDR1 and CDR2 (germline): MNHNY, SVGAGI (reference sequence). The ends were cut back, 2 bases at V and 8 bases at J, with 12 bases in the middle. This CDR3 has 13 amino acids. CDR3 bases: TGTGCCAGCAGTTACAAGTCAGGGGAAGGCTACACCTTC. This encodes CASSYKSGEGYTF.

V is TRBV19 and J is TRBJ2-7; no reliable D call. The germline V and J ends were trimmed by 1 base and 1 base, with 8 bases remaining between them. In germline, CDR1 is LNHDA, CDR2 SQIVND (reference sequence). This CDR3 contains 14 residues. The CDR3 here is CASSIGWQSYEQYF. The CDR3 nucleotides are TGTGCCAGTAGTATAGGGTGGCAGTCCTACGAGCAGTACTTC.

This rearrangement joins TRBV6-5 to TRBJ1-1; D perhaps matches TRBD1 (6 bases). The CDR3 is 13 amino acids. CDR1 is MNHEY, CDR2 SVGAGI, per germline. Trimming took 6 bases from V and 5 from J, leaving 13 bases between them. The CDR3 protein is CASSSPRGTEAFF. The CDR3 DNA reads as TGTGCCAGCAGCTCCCCCAGGGGAACTGAAGCTTTCTTT.

The chain combines TRBV6-5 with TRBJ1-5; D perhaps matches TRBD1 (5 bases). The V end lost 3 bases, the J end lost 0 bases, and 9 bases lay between the germline ends. CDR1 is MNHEY, CDR2 SVGAGI, per germline. The CDR3 loop spans 15 amino acids. The CDR3 bases are TGTGCCAGCAGTTATCGGGGGGATAGCAATCAGCCCCAGCATTTT. Translation gives CASSYRGDSNQPQHF.

A few counts support this clone. The V call is TRBV27, the J call TRBJ2-6; D is possibly TRBD1 (5 bases). V lost 6 bases to trimming and J lost 2 bases, with 20 bases between them. Germline V CDR1 and CDR2: MNHEY, SMNVEV (reference sequence). The CDR3 contains 18 residues. Here the CDR3 reads CASSRYDGASAGANVLTF. CDR3 DNA: TGTGCCAGCAGCCGGTACGATGGGGCTAGTGCTGGGGCCAACGTCCTGACTTTC. Full variable domain (outside the CDR3, taken from reference TRBV27 and TRBJ2-6): EAQVTQNPRYLITVTGKKLTVTCSQNMNHEYMSWYRQDPGLGLRQIYYSMNVEVTDKGDVPEGYKVSRKEKRNFPLILESPSPNQTSLYFCASSRYDGASAGANVLTFGAGSRLTVL.

The chain couples TRBV4-1 to TRBJ2-6; D call uncertain. This CDR3 is 18 amino acids long. Germline V gene lookup returns CDR1 MGHRA and CDR2 YSYEKL. Trimming stripped 0 bases from V and 0 bases from J, with 12 bases between. CDR3 sequence: CASSQEGPDRSGANVLTF. The CDR3 DNA is TGCGCCAGCAGCCAAGAGGGTCCAGACCGCTCTGGGGCCAACGTCCTGACTTTC.

This clone was detected a few times. This sequence joins TRBV7-2 and TRBJ1-5; 7 bases are shared with TRBD1. The CDR3 has 14 amino acids. Trimming removed 10 bases from V and 0 bases from J; junction bases left unmatched: 6. Per germline, CDR1 SGHTA and CDR2 FQGNSA. CDR3 nucleotide sequence: TGTGCCACCAAACAGGGGCCTAGCAATCAGCCCCAGCATTTT. Protein: CATKQGPSNQPQHF. Full variable domain (remainder filled in from reference TRBV7-2 and TRBJ1-5): GAGVSQSPSNKVTEKGKDVELRCDPISGHTALYWYRQSLGQGLEFLIYFQGNSAPDKSGLPSDRFSAERTGGSVSTLTIQRTQQEDSAVYLCATKQGPSNQPQHFGDGTRLSIL.